This T cell receptor (beta chain) derives from a study of blood T cell repertoires in COVID-19. Looking at the study overall: Material from acute and convalescent COVID-19 was sourced from the United States, Italy and Spain. T cells, B-cell-depleted T cells, or PBMCs provided the cDNA or gDNA that served as material.

Original methodology: Amplified reference gene primers provided the basis for estimating nucleated cell counts. Clones were sequenced by immunoSEQ multiplex PCR, and TCRdb holds only the in-frame ones, with some missing. That table gives V, J and clone size, and the DNA gave D and trimming. The sample carries some 40,000 clones, around 86% recorded once. The CDR3 has 17 amino acids. V lost 5 bases, J lost 6 bases, and 13 bases stayed unmatched. The germline CDR1 and CDR2 sequences are MNHNY and SVGAGI (reference sequence). This TCR came from an elderly woman with acute or convalescent COVID-19. The source material was peripheral blood. The rearrangement links TRBV6-6 to TRBJ1-1, with 12 bases matching TRBD1. The CDR3 spells CASSRGQGAWARAEAFF. The CDR3, as DNA: TGTGCCAGCAGTCGGGGACAGGGGGCCTGGGCGAGAGCTGAAGCTTTCTTT.